This TCR beta chain was profiled in a study of human T cells and chemical hapten exposure. Time point described: patch test 3, about 24 weeks after DPC sensitization. Treatment: therapeutic diphenylcyclopropenone sensitization with weekly scalp DPC. Turning to this clonotype: Its antigen is undetermined.

General study results and limits: Large CDR3 similarity clusters arose significantly more often from expanded TCRs than from controls. PT1 expanded TCR numbers rose with patch test score.

TCRdb re-derived calls from the RACE reads in MiXCR, one entry per CDR3 protein. The data contain around 150,000 distinct CDR3 sequences, 28% of them singletons. The specimen comprised whole blood, sampled in connection with sensitization to the hapten diphenylcyclopropenone (DPC). The receptor was isolated from a woman aged 18-29 years with alopecia areata. Some clones in this sample may be carry-over from other donors' samples.

The CDR3 sequence is CSARDLRGLAGGATQYF. CDR3 coding DNA: TGCAGTGCTAGAGATCTAAGGGGACTAGCGGGAGGAGCGACCCAGTACTTC. This chain uses TRBV20-1 with TRBJ2-5, with 15 nucleotides matching TRBD2. V gave up 0 bases and J gave up 7 bases; unmatched junction bases: 9. The CDR3 spans 17 residues. Germline V gene lookup returns CDR1 DFQATT and CDR2 SNEGSKA (reference sequence).